This TCR beta chain was recovered during a study of T cells in localized non-small cell lung cancer. From germline, CDR1 is SGHTA and CDR2 FQGNSA. V was shortened by 0 bases and J by 3 bases, with 9 bases between the two germline ends. The CDR3 is made up of 15 amino acids. The protocol was immunoSEQ multiplex PCR, while the TCRdb copy is restricted to in-frame clones and leaves out a portion. The data show about 92,000 clones, approximately 91% seen once. Study-wide points: Within adjacent lung there appeared a median 57 of the top 100 tumor clones.

Worth noting for this clone: The antigen is undetermined.

The V and J genes are TRBV7-2 and TRBJ2-1; maybe TRBD2 (6 bases). The sample in question was PBMCs, obtained before any cancer treatment. This TCR was sampled from a woman between 35 and 70 years old with stage II squamous cell lung carcinoma. CDR3 nucleotide sequence: TGTGCCAGCAGCTTAGCGGGAGGTTACTACAATGAGCAGTTCTTC. Protein product: CASSLAGGYYNEQFF. The variable domain in full, with the rest retrieved from reference TRBV7-2 and TRBJ2-1, is GAGVSQSPSNKVTEKGKDVELRCDPISGHTALYWYRQSLGQGLEFLIYFQGNSAPDKSGLPSDRFSAERTGGSVSTLTIQRTQQEDSAVYLCASSLAGGYYNEQFFGPGTRLTVL.